The rows below give T cell receptor beta chains drawn from one sample of a study of cytomegalovirus exposure and HLA in healthy donors. TCRdb keeps only in-frame clones here, not all; method: immunoSEQ multiplex PCR. This table holds 230,000 or so clones, about 90% found once. The sample taken for sequencing was PBMCs. These receptor sequences come from a woman under 30 in good health and CMV-seronegative. Each CDR3 is given with its conserved first and last residue. Each record gives: V gene, D gene, J gene, clone size, CDR3 DNA, CDR3 protein. A D gene is named only where the DNA matches it firmly. Clone size is not always given. Where it is, it says once, few, many or a class for expanded clones.

v_gene: TRBV6-1; d_gene: NA; j_gene: TRBJ1-2; abundance: NA; CDR3nt: TGTGCCAGCAGTGGGGAGGGACTCTATGGCTACACCTTC; CDR3aa: CASSGEGLYGYTF
v_gene: TRBV27; d_gene: TRBD2; j_gene: TRBJ2-3; abundance: NA; CDR3nt: TGTGCCAGCAGTTCGGGACTAGCGGGAAGCACAGATACGCAGTATTTT; CDR3aa: CASSSGLAGSTDTQYF
v_gene: TRBV28; d_gene: NA; j_gene: TRBJ1-2; abundance: NA; CDR3nt: TGTGCCAGCAGCGTGTGGAGTGGTGGCTACACCTTC; CDR3aa: CASSVWSGGYTF
v_gene: TRBV7-8; d_gene: TRBD1; j_gene: TRBJ1-2; abundance: NA; CDR3nt: TGTGCCAGCAGCTTGGACAGGGAAAACTATGGCTACACCTTC; CDR3aa: CASSLDRENYGYTF
v_gene: TRBV6-5; d_gene: NA; j_gene: TRBJ1-4; abundance: NA; CDR3nt: TGTGCCAGCAGTTACGCCTGGGGGGGAGCTAATGAAAAACTGTTTTTT; CDR3aa: CASSYAWGGANEKLFF
v_gene: TRBV7-9; d_gene: TRBD1; j_gene: TRBJ1-2; abundance: NA; CDR3nt: TGTGCCAGCAGTCAACATACAGGGGTTTTCGCCTATGGCTACACCTTC; CDR3aa: CASSQHTGVFAYGYTF
v_gene: TRBV25-1; d_gene: NA; j_gene: TRBJ1-3; abundance: once; CDR3nt: TGTGCCAGCAGTGTTCAGGGAAGCCGAAGGAACACCATATATTTT; CDR3aa: CASSVQGSRRNTIYF
v_gene: TRBV5-6; d_gene: TRBD2; j_gene: TRBJ2-2; abundance: NA; CDR3nt: TGTGCCAGCAGCTATCGGGGTAGCGGGACGATAACCGGGGAGCTGTTTTTT; CDR3aa: CASSYRGSGTITGELFF
v_gene: TRBV7-2; d_gene: TRBD1; j_gene: TRBJ1-2; abundance: NA; CDR3nt: TGTGCCAGCAGCGTGGGGACAGGGGACTATGGCTACACCTTC; CDR3aa: CASSVGTGDYGYTF
v_gene: TRBV6-5; d_gene: TRBD2; j_gene: TRBJ2-1; abundance: NA; CDR3nt: TGTGCCAGCAGCCGACCGGGACTAGCCCTCAATGAGCAGTTCTTC; CDR3aa: CASSRPGLALNEQFF
v_gene: TRBV27; d_gene: TRBD2; j_gene: TRBJ2-2; abundance: NA; CDR3nt: TGTGCCAGCAGTTTAAGGGAGGGTCCCGGGGAGCTGTTTTTT; CDR3aa: CASSLREGPGELFF
v_gene: TRBV28; d_gene: TRBD1; j_gene: TRBJ2-7; abundance: NA; CDR3nt: TGTGCCAGCAGGGGGACAGTGACCTTCTACGAGCAGTACTTC; CDR3aa: CASRGTVTFYEQYF
v_gene: TRBV2; d_gene: NA; j_gene: TRBJ2-7; abundance: NA; CDR3nt: TGTGCCAGCAGTCCAGGGTACGAGCAGTACTTC; CDR3aa: CASSPGYEQYF
v_gene: TRBV18; d_gene: NA; j_gene: TRBJ2-5; abundance: once; CDR3nt: TGTGCCAGCTCACCAGGTTCCGGGACCCAGTACTTC; CDR3aa: CASSPGSGTQYF
v_gene: TRBV18; d_gene: TRBD1; j_gene: TRBJ2-7; abundance: NA; CDR3nt: TGTGCCAGCTCAACGACAGGGGGTTACGAGCAGTACTTC; CDR3aa: CASSTTGGYEQYF
v_gene: TRBV5-1; d_gene: NA; j_gene: TRBJ2-7; abundance: NA; CDR3nt: TGCGCCTCCAAGGGACTCCCCGGCGAGCAGTACTTC; CDR3aa: CASKGLPGEQYF
v_gene: TRBV27; d_gene: NA; j_gene: TRBJ1-5; abundance: NA; CDR3nt: TGTGCCAGCAGAGACGGAGCCGGGCAGCCCCAGCATTTT; CDR3aa: CASRDGAGQPQHF
v_gene: TRBV7-8; d_gene: TRBD1; j_gene: TRBJ2-7; abundance: few; CDR3nt: TGTGCCAGCAGCGTCGGGGACAGCTACGAGCAGTACTTC; CDR3aa: CASSVGDSYEQYF
v_gene: TRBV5-4; d_gene: NA; j_gene: TRBJ2-2; abundance: once; CDR3nt: TGTGCCAGCAGCACCAGGGTCAACACCGGGGAGCTGTTTTTT; CDR3aa: CASSTRVNTGELFF
v_gene: TRBV13; d_gene: TRBD2; j_gene: TRBJ2-7; abundance: NA; CDR3nt: TGTGCCAGCAGCTTCCGAGGGACTAGCGGGAGCTACGAGCAGTACTTC; CDR3aa: CASSFRGTSGSYEQYF
v_gene: TRBV9; d_gene: NA; j_gene: TRBJ2-7; abundance: NA; CDR3nt: TGTGCCAGCAGCGTGCGGGACGTATCCTACGAGCAGTACTTC; CDR3aa: CASSVRDVSYEQYF
v_gene: TRBV19; d_gene: TRBD1; j_gene: TRBJ2-5; abundance: NA; CDR3nt: TGTGCCAGCACCTCCGGGACAGGGAGAGAGACCCAGTACTTC; CDR3aa: CASTSGTGRETQYF
v_gene: TRBV5-4; d_gene: TRBD1; j_gene: TRBJ1-4; abundance: NA; CDR3nt: TGTGCCAGCAGCATCGACAGGGCAACTAATGAAAAACTGTTTTTT; CDR3aa: CASSIDRATNEKLFF
v_gene: TRBV18; d_gene: NA; j_gene: TRBJ1-5; abundance: NA; CDR3nt: TGTGCCAGCTCACCGCTATATAGCAATCAGCCCCAGCATTTT; CDR3aa: CASSPLYSNQPQHF